The rows below give T cell receptor beta chains drawn from one sample of a study of blood T cells in healthy people across ages. TCRdb itself ran the 5' RACE reads through MiXCR, one entry per CDR3 protein. The sample lists 650,000 to 900,000 distinct CDR3 sequences, 55% to 65% occurring once. The sequencing sample was made of blood. The receptors stem from a man younger than 40 in good health. Both conserved end residues are part of each CDR3. The D gene is left open where the match is weak. Clone size, where shown, is once, few, many, or a class for clones that have expanded.

V,J,D,size,DNA,CDR3
TRBV29-1,TRBJ1-4,NA,NA,TGCAGCGTTGTACGGGGTAATGAAAAACTGTTTTTT,CSVVRGNEKLFF
TRBV6-5,TRBJ1-4,NA,NA,TGTGCCAGCAGTTACTCGGACGATGAAAAACTGTTTTTT,CASSYSDDEKLFF
TRBV28,TRBJ2-3,NA,NA,TGTGCCATTAGCCGGGCCCCAGATACGCAGTATTTT,CAISRAPDTQYF
TRBV4-3,TRBJ2-7,NA,once,TGCGCCAGCAGCCAAGGGGCCCCGGGGAGCTCCTACGAGCAGTACTTC,CASSQGAPGSSYEQYF
TRBV20-1,TRBJ2-3,NA,few,TGCAGTGCTAGAGCTCAGGTCGGGGCGCCGGCAGATACGCAGTATTTT,CSARAQVGAPADTQYF
TRBV10-3,TRBJ1-2,TRBD1,NA,TGTGCCATCAGTGAGAGGGGACAGGGGGCCGGTGGCTACACCTTC,CAISERGQGAGGYTF
TRBV6-2/TRBV6-3,TRBJ1-5,NA,once,TGTGCCAGCAGTTACTCATCCAGGGATAATCAGCCCCAGCATTTT,CASSYSSRDNQPQHF
TRBV7-9,TRBJ2-7,TRBD1,NA,TGTGTCAGCAGCTTCTCCGGACAGGGTACCTACGAGCAGTACTTC,CVSSFSGQGTYEQYF
TRBV5-5,TRBJ2-1,TRBD2,NA,TGTGCCAGCAGCTTAGACCATGTGGGGGGGTTCTACAATGAGCAGTTCTTC,CASSLDHVGGFYNEQFF
TRBV7-9,TRBJ2-1,NA,few,TGTGCCAGCAGCTTGTCGACTAGTTCCTACAATGAGCAGTTCTTC,CASSLSTSSYNEQFF
TRBV28,TRBJ1-1,NA,once,TGTGCCAGCAGTTTAGGGCAGGAGATCACTGAAGCTTTCTTT,CASSLGQEITEAFF
TRBV13,TRBJ2-7,TRBD2,NA,TGTGCCAGCAGCACCCGGGACTACTTATACGAGCAGTACTTC,CASSTRDYLYEQYF
TRBV4-2,TRBJ2-6,TRBD2,NA,TGTGCCAGCACCCAGGTGGGCGCGGGAGTAGCTGGGGCCAACGTCCTGACTTTC,CASTQVGAGVAGANVLTF
TRBV2,TRBJ2-4,NA,NA,TGTGCCAGCAGTGAAGCGCTTACCGGTACTCAGTACTTC,CASSEALTGTQYF
TRBV5-6,TRBJ2-5,TRBD2,NA,TGTGCCAGCAGCTCCGGACTAGCGCCGTACCAAGAGACCCAGTACTTC,CASSSGLAPYQETQYF
TRBV27,TRBJ2-1,TRBD1,few,TGTGCCAGCAGTCTCCCGGGACAGGGGGGGAATGAGCAGTTCTTC,CASSLPGQGGNEQFF
TRBV25-1,TRBJ2-3,TRBD2,NA,TGTGCCAGCAGTGAATATGGTCTAGCGGGGGGCACAGAGACGCAGTATTTT,CASSEYGLAGGTETQYF
TRBV7-2,TRBJ2-4,NA,NA,TGTGCCAGCAGCTTAGGTGCGGGGTCCCAAAACATTCAGTACTTC,CASSLGAGSQNIQYF
TRBV7-2,TRBJ2-7,NA,few,TGTGCCAGCAGCTCCGGGACACTACTCTACGAGCAGTACTTC,CASSSGTLLYEQYF
TRBV7-9,TRBJ2-5,TRBD2,NA,TGTGCCTGCAGCTCTCCGCGGCTAGCGGGGGCTCAAGAGACCCAGTACTTC,CACSSPRLAGAQETQYF
TRBV7-2,TRBJ2-1,NA,few,TGTGCCAGCAGCGTCCGGGATTCCCCGTTCTTC,CASSVRDSPFF
TRBV29-1,TRBJ2-7,TRBD1,NA,TGCAGCGTTAAAAACCGGGACAGGGGCTACGAGCAGTACTTC,CSVKNRDRGYEQYF
TRBV11-2,TRBJ2-4,NA,once,TGTGCCAGCAGCTTAGATCTCGGGGGAGACATTCAGTACTTC,CASSLDLGGDIQYF
TRBV7-6,TRBJ2-5,TRBD1,NA,TGTGCCAGCAGCTCCGGACAGGGAAGCGAGACCCAGTACTTC,CASSSGQGSETQYF
TRBV20-1,TRBJ1-6,NA,NA,TGCAGTGCTAGGGACGGCTCACCCCTCCACTTT,CSARDGSPLHF
TRBV6-5,TRBJ2-7,NA,few,TGTGCCAGCAGTTACACTACGAGCGCAGCCTACGAGCAGTACTTC,CASSYTTSAAYEQYF
TRBV9,TRBJ2-3,NA,few,TGTGCCAGCAGCGCTCACCTCGGGGGACAGCGAACACGGACCAGCACACATACGCAGTATTTT,CASSAHLGGQRTRTSTHTQYF
TRBV7-8,TRBJ2-6,NA,NA,TGTGCCAGCAGCGGCTCGTGGGGGGCCAACGTCCTGACTTTC,CASSGSWGANVLTF
TRBV6-1,TRBJ1-4,NA,NA,TGTGCCAGCCCTGATGGTGAAAAACTGTTTTTT,CASPDGEKLFF
TRBV7-3,TRBJ1-1,TRBD1,NA,TGTGCCAGCGGATTTACTACAGGGGGCCCTTATGAGGACACTGAAGCTTTCTTT,CASGFTTGGPYEDTEAFF
TRBV10-3,TRBJ2-3,NA,many,TGTGCCATCGGAGGGGGGGGACGTACGCAGTATTTT,CAIGGGGRTQYF
TRBV9,TRBJ2-3,TRBD2,NA,TGTGCCAGCAACGGGGGACTAGCAGATACGCAGTATTTT,CASNGGLADTQYF
TRBV29-1,TRBJ1-2,NA,few,TGCAGCGTAGAGACAGTCACCTATGGCTACACCTTC,CSVETVTYGYTF
TRBV7-2,TRBJ2-1,NA,NA,TGTGCCAGCAGCTTATCTTGGGCCTACGAGCAGTTCTTC,CASSLSWAYEQFF
TRBV14,TRBJ2-1,NA,few,TGTGCCAGCAGCCAAGGAGGCTCCAATGAGCAGTTCTTC,CASSQGGSNEQFF
TRBV12-3/TRBV12-4,TRBJ1-4,NA,NA,TGTGCCAGCAGCAGGGAGTGGAATGAAAAACTGTTTTTT,CASSREWNEKLFF